This TCR beta chain comes out of a study of graft-versus-host responses after intestinal transplantation. Study in general: The transplants performed in recipients were multivisceral, liver-intestinal, or isolated intestinal. Each recipient received anti-thymocyte globulin induction, then tacrolimus and steroids for about 3 years. Broader study findings: Across patients carrying graft-donor T cell macrochimerism, allografts held high graft-versus-host to host-versus-graft clonal ratios. Recipient-marrow GvH clones were detected, some having first appeared in ileum or blood.

Some clones are missing from TCRdb's copy, which holds only in-frame ones; the method was immunoSEQ multiplex PCR. This repertoire shows 25,000 to 30,000 clones, approximately 93% found once; its top ten account for about 0.49%. Looked up from germline, CDR1 is MNHEY and CDR2 is SMNVEV (reference sequence). Trimming left V 3 bases short and J 5 bases short, with 19 bases between. CDR3 length: 16 residues. Of note for this clone: The antigen is unknown.

Sample: PBMCs, taken 18 days after transplant. The chain joins TRBV27 to TRBJ2-5; weak D call: TRBD2 (5 bases). The sequence was collected from a human patient who received an intestinal transplant, so some T cells may come from the graft donor. CDR3 sequence: CASSLVRGGLSETQYF. The CDR3 bases are TGTGCCAGCAGTTTGGTCCGGGGTGGACTTTCGGAGACCCAGTACTTC.